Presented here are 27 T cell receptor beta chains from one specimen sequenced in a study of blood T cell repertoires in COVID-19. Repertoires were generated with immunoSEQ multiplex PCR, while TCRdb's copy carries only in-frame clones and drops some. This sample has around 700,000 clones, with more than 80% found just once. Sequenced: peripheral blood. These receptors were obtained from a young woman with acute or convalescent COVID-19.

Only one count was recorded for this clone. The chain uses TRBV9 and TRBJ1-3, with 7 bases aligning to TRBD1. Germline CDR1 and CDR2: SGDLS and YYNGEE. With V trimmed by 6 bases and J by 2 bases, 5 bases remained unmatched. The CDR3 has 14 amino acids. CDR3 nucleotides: TGTGCCAGCACTGACAGGGCTACTGGAAACACCATATATTTT. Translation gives CASTDRATGNTIYF.

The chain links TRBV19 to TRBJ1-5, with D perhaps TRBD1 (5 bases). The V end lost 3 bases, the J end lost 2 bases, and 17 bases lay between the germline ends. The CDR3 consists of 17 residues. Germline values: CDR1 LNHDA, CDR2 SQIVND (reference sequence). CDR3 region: CASSMVLWGGGNQPQHF. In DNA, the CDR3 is TGTGCCAGTAGTATGGTCCTGTGGGGGGGTGGCAATCAGCCCCAGCATTTT.

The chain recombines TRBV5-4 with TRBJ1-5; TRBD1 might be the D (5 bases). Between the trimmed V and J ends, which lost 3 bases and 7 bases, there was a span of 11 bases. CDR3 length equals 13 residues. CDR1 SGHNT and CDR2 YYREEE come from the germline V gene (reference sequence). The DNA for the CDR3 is TGTGCCAGCAGCTCTGGGGGGGACCAGCCCCAGCATTTT. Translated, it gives CASSSGGDQPQHF.

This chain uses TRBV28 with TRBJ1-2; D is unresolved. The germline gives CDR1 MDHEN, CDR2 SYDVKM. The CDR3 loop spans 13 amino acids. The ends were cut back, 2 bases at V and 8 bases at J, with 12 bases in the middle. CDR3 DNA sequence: TGTGCCAGCAGTTTAAATCTCCCGGGGGGCTACACCTTC. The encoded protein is CASSLNLPGGYTF.

The CDR3 region has the DNA TGCGCCAGCAGCTTCCCGGGTAGTGAAGCTTTCTTT. The encoded protein is CASSFPGSEAFF. The gene calls are TRBV5-1 and TRBJ1-1; D is uncertain. There are 12 residues in the CDR3. The V end lost 2 bases, the J end lost 7 bases, and 9 bases lay between the germline ends. Germline V gene sequence: CDR1 SGHRS, CDR2 YFSETQ. The whole variable domain, filled in from reference TRBV5-1 and TRBJ1-1, reads KAGVTQTPRYLIKTRGQQVTLSCSPISGHRSVSWYQQTPGQGLQFLFEYFSETQRNKGNFPGRFSGRQFSNSRSEMNVSTLELGDSALYLCASSFPGSEAFFGQGTRLTVV.

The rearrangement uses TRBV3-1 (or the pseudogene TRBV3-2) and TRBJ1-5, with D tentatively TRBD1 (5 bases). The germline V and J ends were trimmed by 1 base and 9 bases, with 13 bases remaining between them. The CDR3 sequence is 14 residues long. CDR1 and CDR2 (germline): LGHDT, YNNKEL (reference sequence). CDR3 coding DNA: TGTGCCAGCAGCCAAGGGAACCAAGGGGCGCCCCAGCATTTT. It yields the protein CASSQGNQGAPQHF.

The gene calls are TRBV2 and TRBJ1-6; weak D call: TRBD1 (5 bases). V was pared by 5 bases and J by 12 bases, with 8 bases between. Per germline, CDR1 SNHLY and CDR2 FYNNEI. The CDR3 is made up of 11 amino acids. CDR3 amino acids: CASSQGLPLHF. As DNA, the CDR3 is TGTGCCAGCAGTCAGGGACTACCCCTCCACTTT.

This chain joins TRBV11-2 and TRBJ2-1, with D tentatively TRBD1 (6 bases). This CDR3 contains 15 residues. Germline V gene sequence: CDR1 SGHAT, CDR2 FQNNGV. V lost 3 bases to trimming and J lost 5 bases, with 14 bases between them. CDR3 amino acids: CASSFPDRQHNEQFF. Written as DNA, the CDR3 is TGTGCCAGCAGCTTCCCAGACAGGCAGCACAATGAGCAGTTCTTC.

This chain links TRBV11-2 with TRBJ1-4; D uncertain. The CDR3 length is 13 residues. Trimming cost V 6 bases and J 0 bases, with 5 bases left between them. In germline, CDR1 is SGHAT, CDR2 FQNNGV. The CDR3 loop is CASSQTTNEKLFF. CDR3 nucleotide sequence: TGTGCCAGCAGTCAGACAACTAATGAAAAACTGTTTTTT.

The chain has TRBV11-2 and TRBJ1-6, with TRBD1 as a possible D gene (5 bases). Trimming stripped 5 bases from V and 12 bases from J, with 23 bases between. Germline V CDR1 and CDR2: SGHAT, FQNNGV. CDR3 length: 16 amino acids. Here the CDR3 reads CASSRAGQGLWGPLHF. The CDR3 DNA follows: TGTGCCAGCAGCCGCGCGGGGCAGGGTCTTTGGGGACCCCTCCACTTT.

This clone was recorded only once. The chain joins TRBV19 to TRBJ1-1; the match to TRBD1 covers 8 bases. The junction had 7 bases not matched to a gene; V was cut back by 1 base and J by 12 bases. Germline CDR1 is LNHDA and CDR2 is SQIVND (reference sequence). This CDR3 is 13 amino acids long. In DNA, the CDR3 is TGTGCCAGTAGTATAGCCCAGGGGGCCATGACTTTCTTT. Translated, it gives CASSIAQGAMTFF.

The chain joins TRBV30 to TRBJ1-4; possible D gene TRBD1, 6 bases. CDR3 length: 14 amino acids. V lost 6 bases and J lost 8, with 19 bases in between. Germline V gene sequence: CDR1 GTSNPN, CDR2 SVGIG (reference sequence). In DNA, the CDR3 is TGTGCCTGTTGGGGGCCCAGAACGCGGGAAAAACTGTTTTTT. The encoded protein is CACWGPRTREKLFF.

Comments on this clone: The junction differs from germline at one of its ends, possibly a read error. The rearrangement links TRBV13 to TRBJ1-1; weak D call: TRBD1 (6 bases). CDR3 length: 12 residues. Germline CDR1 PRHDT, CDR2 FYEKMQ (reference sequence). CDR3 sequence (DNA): TGTGCCAGCAGCTTAGGAGACTCGGGACATATCTTT. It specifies CASSLGDSGHIF.

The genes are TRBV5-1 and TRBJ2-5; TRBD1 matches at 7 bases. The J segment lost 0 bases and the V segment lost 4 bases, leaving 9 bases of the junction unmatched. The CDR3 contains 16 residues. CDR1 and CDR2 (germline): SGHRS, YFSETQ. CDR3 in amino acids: CASSLRDSEYQETQYF. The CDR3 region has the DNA TGCGCCAGCAGCCTGAGGGACAGCGAGTACCAAGAGACCCAGTACTTC.

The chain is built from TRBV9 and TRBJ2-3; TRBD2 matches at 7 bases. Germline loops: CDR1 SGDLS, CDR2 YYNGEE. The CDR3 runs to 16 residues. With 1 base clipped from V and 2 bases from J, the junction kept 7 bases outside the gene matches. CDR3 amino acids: CASSVQAGRNTDTQYF. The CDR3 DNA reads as TGTGCCAGCAGCGTACAAGCGGGGAGAAACACAGATACGCAGTATTTT.

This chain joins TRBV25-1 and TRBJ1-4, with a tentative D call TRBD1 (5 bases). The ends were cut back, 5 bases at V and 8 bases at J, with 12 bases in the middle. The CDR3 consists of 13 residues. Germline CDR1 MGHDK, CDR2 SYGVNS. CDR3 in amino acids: CASSLGAGEKLFF. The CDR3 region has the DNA TGTGCCAGCAGTCTAGGGGCAGGGGAAAAACTGTTTTTT.

The CDR3 DNA reads TGCGCCAGCAGTGACACCTCCAGGGGGCAGAGCTATGGCTACACCTTC. This codes for CASSDTSRGQSYGYTF. This chain links TRBV10-2 with TRBJ1-2; TRBD1 agrees at 8 bases. This CDR3 comprises 16 residues. CDR1 and CDR2 from the germline V gene are WSHSY and SAAADI. Germline trimming cut 3 bases from V and 4 bases from J; bases unmatched to any gene: 10.

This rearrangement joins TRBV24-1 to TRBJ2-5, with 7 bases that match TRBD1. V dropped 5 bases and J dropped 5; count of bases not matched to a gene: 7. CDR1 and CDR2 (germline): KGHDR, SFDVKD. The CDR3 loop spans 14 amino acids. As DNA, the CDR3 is TGTGCCACCAGTGTCGCAGGGGGTGGTGAGACCCAGTACTTC. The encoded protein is CATSVAGGGETQYF.

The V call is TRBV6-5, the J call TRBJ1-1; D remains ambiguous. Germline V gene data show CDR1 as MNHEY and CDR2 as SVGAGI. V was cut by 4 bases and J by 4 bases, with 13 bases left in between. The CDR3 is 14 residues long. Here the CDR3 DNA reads TGTGCCAGCAGTTTCCGAGGAGCGGGCACTGAAGCTTTCTTT. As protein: CASSFRGAGTEAFF.

In nucleotides, the CDR3 is TGTGCCATCAGTGAGTCGACTTATCATTCGGGATCCCCCTACGAGCAGTACTTC. Translation gives CAISESTYHSGSPYEQYF. The chain employs TRBV10-3 and TRBJ2-7; perhaps TRBD2 as D (5 bases). The CDR3 length is 18 residues. CDR1 is ENHRY and CDR2 is SYGVKD in the germline V gene. V was pared by 0 bases and J by 2 bases, with 20 bases between.

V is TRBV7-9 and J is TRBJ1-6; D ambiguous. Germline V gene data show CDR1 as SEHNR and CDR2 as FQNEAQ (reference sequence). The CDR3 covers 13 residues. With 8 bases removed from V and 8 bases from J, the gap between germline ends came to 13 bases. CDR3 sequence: CASSDVGDSPLHF. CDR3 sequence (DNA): TGTGCCAGCTCAGATGTGGGAGATTCACCCCTCCACTTT.

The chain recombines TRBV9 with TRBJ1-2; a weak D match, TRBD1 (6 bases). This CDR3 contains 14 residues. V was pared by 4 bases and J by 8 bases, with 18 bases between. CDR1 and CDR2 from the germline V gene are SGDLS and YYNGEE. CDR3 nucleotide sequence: TGTGCCAGCAGCTTTACCGGGACAACGGGAGGCTACACCTTC. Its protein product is CASSFTGTTGGYTF.

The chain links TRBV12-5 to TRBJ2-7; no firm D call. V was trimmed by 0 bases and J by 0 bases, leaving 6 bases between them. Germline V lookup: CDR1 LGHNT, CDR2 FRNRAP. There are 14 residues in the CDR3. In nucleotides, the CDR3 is TGTGCTAGTGGTTTGGTACCCAGCTCCTACGAGCAGTACTTC. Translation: CASGLVPSSYEQYF.

The CDR3, as DNA: TGTGCCAGCAGCTTGGGGCCAGGCGGCACAGATACGCAGTATTTT. Translated, it gives CASSLGPGGTDTQYF. The chain couples TRBV11-3 to TRBJ2-3; possibly TRBD1 for D (5 bases). This CDR3 region has 15 residues. Trimming shortened V by 3 bases and J by 1 base, and 11 bases separated the two germline ends. The germline V gene encodes CDR1 SGHNT and CDR2 YENEEA.

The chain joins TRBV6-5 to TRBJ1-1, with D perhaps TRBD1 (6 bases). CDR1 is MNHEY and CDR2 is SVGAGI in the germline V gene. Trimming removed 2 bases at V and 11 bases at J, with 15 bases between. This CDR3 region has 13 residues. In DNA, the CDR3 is TGTGCCAGCAGTTACGAGGGAGGGGGAGAGGCTTTCTTT. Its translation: CASSYEGGGEAFF.

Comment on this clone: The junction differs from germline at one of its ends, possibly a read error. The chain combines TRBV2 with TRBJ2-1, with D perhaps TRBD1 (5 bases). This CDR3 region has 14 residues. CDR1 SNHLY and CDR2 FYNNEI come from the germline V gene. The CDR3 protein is CASCETAVYNEQFF. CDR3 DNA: TGTGCCAGCTGTGAGACAGCCGTCTACAATGAGCAGTTCTTC.

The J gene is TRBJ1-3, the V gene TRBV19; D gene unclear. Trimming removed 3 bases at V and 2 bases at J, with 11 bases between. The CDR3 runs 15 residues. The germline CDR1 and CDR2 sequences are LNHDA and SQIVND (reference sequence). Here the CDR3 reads CASSIITATGNTIYF. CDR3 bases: TGTGCCAGTAGTATTATTACAGCCACTGGAAACACCATATATTTT. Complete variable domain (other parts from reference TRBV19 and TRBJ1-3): DGGITQSPKYLFRKEGQNVTLSCEQNLNHDAMYWYRQDPGQGLRLIYYSQIVNDFQKGDIAEGYSVSREKKESFPLTVTSAQKNPTAFYLCASSIITATGNTIYFGEGSWLTVV.